The T cell receptor (beta chain) described here comes from a study of blood T cells in healthy people across ages. General observations from the study: Leaving the PBMCs unsorted stopped any conclusive comparison of naive versus antigen-experienced cells. Among T cells, TCR beta diversity per million cells dropped roughly linearly as age rose.

Trimming removed 4 bases from V and 0 bases from J; junction bases left unmatched: 10. CDR1 is LGHDT and CDR2 is YNNKEL in the germline V gene (reference sequence). The CDR3 covers 17 residues. A second PCR, run for about 7 to 11 cycles, used a sample-barcoded 5' primer plus a J-beta primer mix. Each cDNA molecule was tagged by a template-switch adaptor with 12 random nucleotides. At least 2.5 million CDR3-containing paired-end reads were obtained per sample. MiXCR, applied by TCRdb to the 5' RACE reads, yields one record per CDR3 protein. The profile shows some 1 million distinct CDR3 sequences, 35% to 50% of them singletons. With respect to this clonotype: Its antigen is as yet unknown.

Source material: blood. The receptor comes from a woman aged 55-70 years in good health. The rearrangement links TRBV3-1 to TRBJ2-3; 7 bases align to TRBD2. The CDR3 bases are TGTGCCAGCAGCCGAGCTTCAACGGGAGGTAGCACAGATACGCAGTATTTT. Protein: CASSRASTGGSTDTQYF.